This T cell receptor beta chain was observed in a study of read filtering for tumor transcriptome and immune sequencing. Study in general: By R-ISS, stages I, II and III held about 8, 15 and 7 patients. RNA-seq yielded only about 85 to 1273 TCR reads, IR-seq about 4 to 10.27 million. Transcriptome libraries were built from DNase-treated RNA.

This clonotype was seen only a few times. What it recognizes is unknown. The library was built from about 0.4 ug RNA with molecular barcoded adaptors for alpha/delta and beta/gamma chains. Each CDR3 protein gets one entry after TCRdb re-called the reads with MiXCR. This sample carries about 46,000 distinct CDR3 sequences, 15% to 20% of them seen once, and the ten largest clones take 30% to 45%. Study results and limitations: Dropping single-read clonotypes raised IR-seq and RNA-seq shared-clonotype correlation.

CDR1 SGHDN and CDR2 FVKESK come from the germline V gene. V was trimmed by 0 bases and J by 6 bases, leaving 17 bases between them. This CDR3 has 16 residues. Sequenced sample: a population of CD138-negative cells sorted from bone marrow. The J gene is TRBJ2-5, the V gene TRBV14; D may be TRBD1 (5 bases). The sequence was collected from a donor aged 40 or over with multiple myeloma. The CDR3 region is CASSQEGHGWWKTQYF. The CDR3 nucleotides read TGTGCCAGCAGCCAAGAGGGGCATGGCTGGTGGAAGACCCAGTACTTC.